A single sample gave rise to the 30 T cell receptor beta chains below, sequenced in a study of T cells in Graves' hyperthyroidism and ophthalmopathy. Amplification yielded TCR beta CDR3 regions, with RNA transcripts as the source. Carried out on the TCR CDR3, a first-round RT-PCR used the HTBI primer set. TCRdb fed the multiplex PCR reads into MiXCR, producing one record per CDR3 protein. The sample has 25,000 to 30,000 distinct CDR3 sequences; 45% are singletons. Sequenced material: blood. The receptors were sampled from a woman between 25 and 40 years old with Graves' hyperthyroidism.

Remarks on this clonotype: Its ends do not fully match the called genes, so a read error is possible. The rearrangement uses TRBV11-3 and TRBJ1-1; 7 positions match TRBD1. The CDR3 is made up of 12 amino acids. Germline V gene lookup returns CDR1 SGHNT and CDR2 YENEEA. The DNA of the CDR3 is TGCGCCAGCAGTTTTGCAGGGGGTGAAGCTTTCTTT. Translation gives CASSFAGGEAFF.

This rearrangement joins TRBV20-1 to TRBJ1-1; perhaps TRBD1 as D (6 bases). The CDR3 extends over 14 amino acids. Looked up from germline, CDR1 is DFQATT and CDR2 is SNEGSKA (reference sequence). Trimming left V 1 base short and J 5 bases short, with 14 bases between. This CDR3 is CSARGGEGGTEAFF. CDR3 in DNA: TGCAGTGCTAGAGGGGGCGAGGGGGGGACTGAAGCTTTCTTT.

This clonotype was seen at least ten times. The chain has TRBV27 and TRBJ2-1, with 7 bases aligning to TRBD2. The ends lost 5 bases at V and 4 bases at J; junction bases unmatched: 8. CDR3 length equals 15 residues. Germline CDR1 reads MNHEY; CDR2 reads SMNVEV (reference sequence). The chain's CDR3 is CASSRLADYYNEQFF. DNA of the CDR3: TGTGCCAGCAGTAGGCTAGCGGACTATTACAATGAGCAGTTCTTC.

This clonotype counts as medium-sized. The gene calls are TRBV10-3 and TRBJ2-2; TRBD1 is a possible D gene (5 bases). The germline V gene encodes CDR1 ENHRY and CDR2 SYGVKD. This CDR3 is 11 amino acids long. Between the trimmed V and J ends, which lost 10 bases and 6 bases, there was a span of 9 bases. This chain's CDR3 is CASGAPGELFF. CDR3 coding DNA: TGTGCCAGTGGGGCCCCCGGGGAGCTGTTTTTT.

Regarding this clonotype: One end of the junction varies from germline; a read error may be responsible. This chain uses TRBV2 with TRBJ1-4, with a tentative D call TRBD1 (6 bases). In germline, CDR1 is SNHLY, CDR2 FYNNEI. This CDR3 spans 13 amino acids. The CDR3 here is CAGTRDINEKLFF. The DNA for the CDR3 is TGTGCCGGCACCCGGGACATTAATGAGAAACTGTTTTTT. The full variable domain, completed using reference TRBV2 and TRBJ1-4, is EPEVTQTPSHQVTQMGQEVILRCVPISNHLYFYWYRQILGQKVEFLVSFYNNEISEKSEIFDDQFSVERPDGSNFTLKIRSTKLEDSAMYFCAGTRDINEKLFFGSGTQLSVL.

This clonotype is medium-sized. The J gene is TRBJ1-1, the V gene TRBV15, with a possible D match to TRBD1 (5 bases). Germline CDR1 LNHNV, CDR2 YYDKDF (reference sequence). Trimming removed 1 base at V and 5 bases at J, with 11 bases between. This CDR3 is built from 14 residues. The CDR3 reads CATSRGIGVTEAFF. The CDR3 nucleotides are TGTGCCACCAGCAGAGGGATAGGGGTAACTGAAGCTTTCTTT.

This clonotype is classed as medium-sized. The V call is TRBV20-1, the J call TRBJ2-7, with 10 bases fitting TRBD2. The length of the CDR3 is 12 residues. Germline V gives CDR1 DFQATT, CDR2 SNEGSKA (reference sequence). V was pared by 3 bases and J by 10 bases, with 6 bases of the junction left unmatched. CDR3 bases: TGCAGTGCTAGGCGTAGCGGGAGGCCTCAGTACTTC. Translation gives CSARRSGRPQYF.

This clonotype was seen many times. CDR3 residues: CASSQPRGTSGRNEQFF. For the CDR3, the DNA is TGCGCCAGCAGCCAACCCAGAGGGACTAGCGGGAGGAATGAGCAGTTCTTC. This chain connects TRBV4-1 to TRBJ2-1; 15 bases map to TRBD2. CDR1 MGHRA and CDR2 YSYEKL come from the germline V gene. The V gene end was trimmed by 2 bases and the J gene end by 7 bases; junction bases not matched to a gene: 6. The CDR3 is made up of 17 amino acids.

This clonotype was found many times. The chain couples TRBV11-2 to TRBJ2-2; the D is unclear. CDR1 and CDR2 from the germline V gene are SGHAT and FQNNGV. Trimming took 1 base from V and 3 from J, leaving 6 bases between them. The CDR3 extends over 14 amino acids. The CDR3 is CASSLVPDTGELFF. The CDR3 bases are TGTGCCAGCAGCTTAGTCCCAGACACCGGGGAGCTGTTTTTT. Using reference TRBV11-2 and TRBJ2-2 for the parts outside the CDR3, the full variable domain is EAGVAQSPRYKIIEKRQSVAFWCNPISGHATLYWYQQILGQGPKLLIQFQNNGVVDDSQLPKDRFSAERLKGVDSTLKIQPAKLEDSAVYLCASSLVPDTGELFFGEGSRLTVL.

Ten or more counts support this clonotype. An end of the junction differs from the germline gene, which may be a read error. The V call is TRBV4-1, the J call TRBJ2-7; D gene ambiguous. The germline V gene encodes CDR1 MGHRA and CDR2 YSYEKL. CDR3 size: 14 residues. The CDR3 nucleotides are TGCGCCAGCAGCGAAGACAAGCCCTCCTACGAGCAGTACTTC. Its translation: CASSEDKPSYEQYF.

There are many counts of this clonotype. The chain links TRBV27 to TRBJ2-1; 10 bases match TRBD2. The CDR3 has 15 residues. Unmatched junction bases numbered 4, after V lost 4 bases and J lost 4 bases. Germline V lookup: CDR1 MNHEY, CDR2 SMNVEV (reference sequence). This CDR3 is CASSSGTSVYNEQFF. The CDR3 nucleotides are TGTGCCAGCAGTTCCGGGACTAGCGTATACAATGAGCAGTTCTTC.

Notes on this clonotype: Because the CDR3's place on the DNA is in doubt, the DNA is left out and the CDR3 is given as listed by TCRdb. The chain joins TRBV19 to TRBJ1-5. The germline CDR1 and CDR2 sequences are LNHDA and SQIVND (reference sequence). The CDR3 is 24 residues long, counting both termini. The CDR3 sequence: CASTRTVLYGYTFGSGTAYQPQHF.

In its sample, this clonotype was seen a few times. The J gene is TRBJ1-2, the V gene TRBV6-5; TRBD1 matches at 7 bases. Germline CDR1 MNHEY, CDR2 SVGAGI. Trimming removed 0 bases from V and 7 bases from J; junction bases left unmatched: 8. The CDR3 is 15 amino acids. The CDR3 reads CASSYSSTGMAGYTF. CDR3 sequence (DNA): TGTGCCAGCAGTTACTCGTCGACAGGGATGGCTGGCTACACCTTC.

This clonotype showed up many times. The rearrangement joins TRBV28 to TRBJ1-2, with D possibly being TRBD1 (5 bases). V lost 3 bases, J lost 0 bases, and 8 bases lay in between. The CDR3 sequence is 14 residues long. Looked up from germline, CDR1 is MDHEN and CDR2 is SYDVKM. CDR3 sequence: CASSFQGANYGYTF. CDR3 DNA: TGTGCCAGCAGTTTTCAGGGCGCTAACTATGGCTACACCTTC.

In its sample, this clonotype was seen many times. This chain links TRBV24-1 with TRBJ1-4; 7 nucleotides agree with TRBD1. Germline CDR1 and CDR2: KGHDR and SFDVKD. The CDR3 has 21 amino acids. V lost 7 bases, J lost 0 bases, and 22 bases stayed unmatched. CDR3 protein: CATSHLIRPGQAGATNEKLFF. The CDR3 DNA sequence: TGTGCCACCAGCCACCTGATCCGACCCGGACAGGCAGGTGCAACTAATGAAAAACTGTTTTTT.

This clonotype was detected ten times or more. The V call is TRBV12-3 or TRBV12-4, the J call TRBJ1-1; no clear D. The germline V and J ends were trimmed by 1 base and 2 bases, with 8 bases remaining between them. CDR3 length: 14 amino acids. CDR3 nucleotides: TGTGCCAGCAGTTTAGGGGGATTTAACACTGAAGCTTTCTTT. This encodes CASSLGGFNTEAFF.

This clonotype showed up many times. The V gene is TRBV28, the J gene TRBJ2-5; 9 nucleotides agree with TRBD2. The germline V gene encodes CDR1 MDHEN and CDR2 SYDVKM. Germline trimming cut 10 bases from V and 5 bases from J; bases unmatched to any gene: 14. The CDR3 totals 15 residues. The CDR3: CATSASGMQWETQYF. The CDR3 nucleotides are TGTGCCACGTCGGCTAGCGGGATGCAGTGGGAGACCCAGTACTTC.

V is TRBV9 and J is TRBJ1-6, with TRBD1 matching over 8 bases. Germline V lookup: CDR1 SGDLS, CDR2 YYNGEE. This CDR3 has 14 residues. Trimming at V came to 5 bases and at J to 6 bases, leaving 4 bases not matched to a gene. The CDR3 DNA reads TGTGCCAGCAGAGACAGGGGAAGTAATTCACCCCTCCACTTT. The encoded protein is CASRDRGSNSPLHF.

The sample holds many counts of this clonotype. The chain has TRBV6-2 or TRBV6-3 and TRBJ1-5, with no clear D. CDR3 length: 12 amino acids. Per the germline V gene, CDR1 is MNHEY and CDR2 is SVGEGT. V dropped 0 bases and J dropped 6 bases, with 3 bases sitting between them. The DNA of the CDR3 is TGTGCCAGCAGTTACTCGGGTCAGCCCCAGCATTTT. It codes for CASSYSGQPQHF.

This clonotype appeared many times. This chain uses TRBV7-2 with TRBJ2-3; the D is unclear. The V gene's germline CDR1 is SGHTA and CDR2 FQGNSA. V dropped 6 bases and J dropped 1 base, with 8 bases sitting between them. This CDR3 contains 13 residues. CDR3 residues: CASRKTGTDTQYF. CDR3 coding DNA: TGTGCCAGCAGAAAAACGGGCACAGATACGCAGTATTTT.

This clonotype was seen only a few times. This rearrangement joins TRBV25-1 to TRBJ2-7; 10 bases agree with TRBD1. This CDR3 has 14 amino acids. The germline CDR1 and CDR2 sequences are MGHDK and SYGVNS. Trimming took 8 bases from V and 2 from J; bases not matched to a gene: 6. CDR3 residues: CASPGQGETYEQYF. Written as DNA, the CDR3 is TGTGCCAGCCCCGGACAGGGGGAAACCTACGAGCAGTACTTC.

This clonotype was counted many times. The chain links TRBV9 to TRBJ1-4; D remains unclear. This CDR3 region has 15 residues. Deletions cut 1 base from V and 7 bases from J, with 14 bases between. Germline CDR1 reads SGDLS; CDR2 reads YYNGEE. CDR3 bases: TGTGCCAGCAGCGTATTCGGGGAAGGGTTTGAAAAACTGTTTTTT. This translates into CASSVFGEGFEKLFF.

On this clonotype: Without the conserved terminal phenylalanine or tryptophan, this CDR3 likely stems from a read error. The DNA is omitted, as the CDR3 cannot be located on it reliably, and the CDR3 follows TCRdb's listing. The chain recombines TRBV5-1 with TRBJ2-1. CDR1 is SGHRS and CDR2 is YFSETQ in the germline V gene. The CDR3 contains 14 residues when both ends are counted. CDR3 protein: CASSLTPPTGGSSY.

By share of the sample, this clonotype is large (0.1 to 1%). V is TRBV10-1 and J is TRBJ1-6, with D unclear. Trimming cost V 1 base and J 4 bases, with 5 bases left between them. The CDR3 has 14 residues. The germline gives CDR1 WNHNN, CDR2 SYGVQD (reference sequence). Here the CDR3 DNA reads TGCGCCAGCAGTGAGTTGGGGTATAATTCACCCCTCCACTTT. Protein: CASSELGYNSPLHF.

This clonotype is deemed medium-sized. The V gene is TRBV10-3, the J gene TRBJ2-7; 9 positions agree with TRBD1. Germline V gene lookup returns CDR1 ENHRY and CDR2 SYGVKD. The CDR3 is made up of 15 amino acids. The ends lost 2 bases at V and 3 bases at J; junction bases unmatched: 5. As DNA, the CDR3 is TGTGCCATCAGTGAGACAGGGGGCAAGAACTACGAGCAGTACTTC. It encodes CAISETGGKNYEQYF.

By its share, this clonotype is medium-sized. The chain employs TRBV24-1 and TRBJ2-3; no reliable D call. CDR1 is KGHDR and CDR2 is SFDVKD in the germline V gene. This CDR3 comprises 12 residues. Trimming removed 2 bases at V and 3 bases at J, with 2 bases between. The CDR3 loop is CATSDWTDTQYF. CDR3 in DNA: TGTGCCACCAGTGATTGGACAGATACGCAGTATTTT.

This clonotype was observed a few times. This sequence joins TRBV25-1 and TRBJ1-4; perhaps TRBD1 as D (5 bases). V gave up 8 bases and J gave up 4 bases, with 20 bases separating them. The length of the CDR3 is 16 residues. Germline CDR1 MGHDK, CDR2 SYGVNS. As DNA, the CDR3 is TGTGCCAGCTCGGGTTTTGGACGGGACTTTAATGAAAAACTGTTTTTT. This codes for CASSGFGRDFNEKLFF.

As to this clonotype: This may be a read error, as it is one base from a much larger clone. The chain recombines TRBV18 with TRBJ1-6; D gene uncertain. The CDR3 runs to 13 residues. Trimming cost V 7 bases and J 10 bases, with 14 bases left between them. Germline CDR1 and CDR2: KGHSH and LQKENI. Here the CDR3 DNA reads TGTGCCAGCTTCGGAAGCATAGAATCACCCCTCCACTTT. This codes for CASFGSIESPLHF.

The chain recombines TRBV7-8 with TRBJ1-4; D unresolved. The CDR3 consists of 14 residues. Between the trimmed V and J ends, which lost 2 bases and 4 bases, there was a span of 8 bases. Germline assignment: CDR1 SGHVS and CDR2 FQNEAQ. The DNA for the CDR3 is TGTGCCAGCAGCTTACTAGGGTTTAATGAAAAACTGTTTTTT. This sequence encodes CASSLLGFNEKLFF.

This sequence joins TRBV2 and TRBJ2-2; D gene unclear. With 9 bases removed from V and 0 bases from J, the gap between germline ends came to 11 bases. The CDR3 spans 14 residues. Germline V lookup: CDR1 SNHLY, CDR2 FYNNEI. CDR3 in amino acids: CASHPFANTGELFF. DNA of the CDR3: TGTGCCAGTCATCCGTTCGCGAACACCGGGGAGCTGTTTTTT. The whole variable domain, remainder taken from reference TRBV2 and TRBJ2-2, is EPEVTQTPSHQVTQMGQEVILRCVPISNHLYFYWYRQILGQKVEFLVSFYNNEISEKSEIFDDQFSVERPDGSNFTLKIRSTKLEDSAMYFCASHPFANTGELFFGEGSRLTVL.